This TCR beta chain appears in the sequencing data of a study of blood T cell repertoires in COVID-19. Background on the study: PBMCs, B-cell-depleted T cells, or T cells were the source of the cDNA or gDNA that made up the material.

The CDR3 runs 16 residues. CDR1 SGHRS and CDR2 YFSETQ come from the germline V gene. V trimming: 2 bases; J trimming: 1 base; junction bases outside the gene matches: 4. Original processing notes: Reference gene primers were amplified, and this amplification served to estimate nucleated cell counts. Assay used: immunoSEQ multiplex PCR; TCRdb lists only in-frame clones, some missing. Clone size and V and J calls were adopted from that table, with D and trimming inferred from the DNA. The sample shows 75,000 to 95,000 clones, over 80% of them seen only once. This clone was counted between two and nine times.

This TCR was sampled from a human donor in a cohort sampled during active COVID-19. The rearrangement uses TRBV5-1 and TRBJ2-3; 10 bases agree with TRBD1. The sequenced sample was peripheral blood. The CDR3 bases are TGCGCCAGCAGCTTTACCGGGACAGGGGGCACAGATACGCAGTATTTT. Its translation is CASSFTGTGGTDTQYF.